Described below is a single T cell receptor beta chain sequence and its context. There is no known antigen for this receptor. Base quality data are lacking; no much larger clone is found one base away. The record originates from a study of blood T cell repertoires in COVID-19 (dated by TCRdb to about 2020). For the study in its entirety: Collaborator samples came from the United States, Italy and Spain and covered acute and convalescent phases of COVID-19. HLA class I and class II types, where available, came from metadata supplied by the sample provider rather than from assay-based typing. The repertoires were released in a freely available public database intended as a resource for research on the immune response to SARS-CoV-2. Sample metadata almost always included a de-identified subject ID, COVID-19 status, age in years and sex. The prospective study material was composed of cDNA or gDNA derived from T cells, B-cell-depleted T cells, or PBMCs. Samples were obtained from the ongoing ImmuneRACE study (first 160 participants) and from over 1,000 subjects provided by 6 global collaborators. The dataset comprised deeply sampled blood TCRbeta repertoires from subjects exposed to, actively infected with, or recovered from COVID-19. The research as a whole found: Clinical and demographic metadata were provided uncurated, with the amount varying by source and participant.

Whole blood was collected in K2EDTA tubes by collaborating institutions according to the institutions' own protocols. Collaborator samples were shipped for TCRbeta analysis as frozen whole blood, isolated PBMCs, or DNA extracted from either sample type. TCRbeta CDR3 regions were amplified from genomic DNA by means of the immunoSEQ Assay, a bias-controlled multiplex PCR. Concerning the study's data processing: The number of nucleated cells in each sample was estimated by amplification of reference gene primers within the assay. Sequence reads were collapsed and filtered to measure the absolute abundance of every unique TCRbeta CDR3 rearrangement. For each sample, productive Simpson clonality was calculated by taking the square root of Simpson's diversity index across productive rearrangements. The immuneACCESS repertoire file appears here via TCRdb, limited to in-frame rearrangements. These files lack a portion of the clones; in checked studies, under half of the deficit traces to unresolved V genes, and the cause of the others is not known. V, J and clone size are taken as reported in that table, and D and trimming were inferred from the DNA itself. This sample comprises approximately 100,000 clones, roughly 84% of them detected only once. Under 8% of the sample comes from the top ten.

This clonotype originated in an elderly woman with active or convalescent COVID-19. Sequenced input: peripheral blood.

The DNA is TGTGCCAGCAGCCTGACAGTGAAAGAGACCCAGTACTTC. Translated, this is CASSLTVKETQYF. The chain joins TRBV7-3 to TRBJ2-5; the D gene is perhaps TRBD1, from 5 matching bases. CDR1 is given as SGHTA and CDR2 as FQGTGA, both from the germline V gene. The CDR3 has 13 amino acids, counting the end cysteine and phenylalanine. Kept here is only the CDR3 DNA, which spans 39 bases and is read in frame from base 1. V loses 5 bases, J loses 3 bases, and the germline ends lie 10 bases apart.